This T cell receptor (beta chain) came from a study of glioma-infiltrating T cells after dendritic cell vaccination. V was pared by 6 bases and J by 5 bases, with 4 bases of the junction left unmatched. The CDR3 sequence is 14 residues long. Looked up from germline, CDR1 is LNHDA and CDR2 is SQIVND (reference sequence). The time point here: after dendritic cell vaccination, including at tumor progression/relapse. Only patients with spare fresh-frozen tumor and over two years of follow-up were included. In its sample, this clone was seen many times. TCRB CDR3 was amplified from 2 ug genomic DNA or less. Here immunoSEQ multiplex PCR was the method, and the copy in TCRdb shows in-frame clones only, minus some. Of approximately 99,000 clones listed, less than 90% are singletons.

The sequences come from blood, collected after dendritic cell vaccination. The receptor was isolated from a human donor with glioblastoma. This chain connects TRBV19 to TRBJ2-3; 11 bases match TRBD1. The CDR3 DNA is TGTGCCAGTAGGCCGGGACAGGGGGTAGATACGCAGTATTTT. This sequence encodes CASRPGQGVDTQYF.